The 27 T cell receptor beta chains given below trace back to one sample, sequenced in a study of cytomegalovirus exposure and HLA in healthy donors. Primers included in the PCR were 60 Vbeta and 13 Jbeta primers. The assay was immunoSEQ multiplex PCR, and TCRdb's table has in-frame clones only and misses some. The data show about 160,000 clones, with roughly 80% seen just once and less than 2.5% held by the top ten. The material sequenced was PBMCs. The receptors originated from a man aged 45 to 65 in good health and CMV-seropositive.

The chain joins TRBV7-9 to TRBJ1-4; the D is unclear. Trimming took 2 bases from V and 4 from J, leaving 11 bases between them. This CDR3 is built from 15 residues. Germline V gene lookup returns CDR1 SEHNR and CDR2 FQNEAQ (reference sequence). DNA of the CDR3: TGTGCCAGCAGCTTAAGGCGGGGAAATAATGAAAAACTGTTTTTT. It translates to CASSLRRGNNEKLFF.

The chain combines TRBV28 with TRBJ1-1; the D gene is possibly TRBD1 (6 bases). Trimming stripped 7 bases from V and 11 bases from J, with 17 bases between. The CDR3 has 12 residues. Germline V CDR1 and CDR2: MDHEN, SYDVKM. The CDR3 bases are TGTGCCAGCAACCTTGGAAGGGGGTCGGCTTTCTTT. Its translation is CASNLGRGSAFF.

The V and J genes are TRBV4-2 and TRBJ1-1; D is unresolved. This CDR3 comprises 17 residues. V gave up 2 bases and J gave up 5 bases, with 21 bases separating them. CDR1 and CDR2 from the germline V gene are LGHNA and YNFKEQ. The CDR3 DNA reads TGTGCCAGCAGCCAACTCCCTTTAAGGTCGGGTCGGACTGAAGCTTTCTTT. It yields the protein CASSQLPLRSGRTEAFF.

The V and J genes are TRBV9 and TRBJ1-3, with 9 bases lining up with TRBD1. The junction had 6 bases not matched to a gene; V was cut back by 4 bases and J by 4 bases. CDR1 SGDLS and CDR2 YYNGEE come from the germline V gene. CDR3 size: 15 residues. The CDR3 nucleotides are TGTGCCAGCAGCACATCCGGGACAGGGGGAAACACCATATATTTT. It encodes CASSTSGTGGNTIYF.

This rearrangement joins TRBV6-5 to TRBJ2-1; 7 bases fit TRBD2. V lost 9 bases to trimming and J lost 1 base; unmatched junction nucleotides: 9. The CDR3 totals 15 residues. Germline loops: CDR1 MNHEY, CDR2 SVGAGI. This CDR3 reads CASRAAGRSYNEQFF. The DNA for the CDR3 is TGTGCCAGTAGAGCAGCGGGGCGTTCCTACAATGAGCAGTTCTTC.

This sequence joins TRBV30 and TRBJ1-6; 8 nucleotides agree with TRBD1. CDR3 length: 15 residues. The V segment lost 2 bases and the J segment 9 bases; nucleotides outside the gene matches: 9. Germline V lookup: CDR1 GTSNPN, CDR2 SVGIG (reference sequence). The CDR3 region is CAWSPQRQGLSPLHF. The CDR3 region has the DNA TGTGCCTGGAGTCCGCAAAGACAGGGGCTTTCACCCCTCCACTTT.

Concerning this clone: The sample contains more than one DNA sequence encoding this CDR3. This sequence joins TRBV4-3 and TRBJ1-5; the D gene is possibly TRBD1 (5 bases). Germline CDR1 and CDR2: LGHNA and YSLEER. Trimming removed 0 bases from V and 2 bases from J, with 8 bases in between. The length of the CDR3 is 15 residues. The CDR3 coding sequence is TGCGCCAGCAGCCAAGACTTACAGGGCAATCAGCCCCAGCATTTT. Amino acid sequence: CASSQDLQGNQPQHF.

This chain uses TRBV27 with TRBJ1-2; D call uncertain. V dropped 6 bases and J dropped 4 bases, with 12 bases sitting between them. CDR3 size: 13 residues. Looked up from germline, CDR1 is MNHEY and CDR2 is SMNVEV (reference sequence). The CDR3 here is CASSREEGYGYTF. As DNA, the CDR3 is TGTGCCAGCAGCCGGGAGGAGGGCTATGGCTACACCTTC.

The rearrangement uses TRBV29-1 and TRBJ1-4, with a possible D match to TRBD1 (5 bases). The CDR3 loop spans 13 amino acids. Trimming shortened V by 4 bases and J by 1 base, and 7 bases separated the two germline ends. Germline V gene data show CDR1 as SQVTM and CDR2 as ANQGSEA. The CDR3 nucleotides are TGCAGCGTTGCGGGGGAAACTAATGAAAAACTGTTTTTT. Its protein product is CSVAGETNEKLFF.

This clone was observed a handful of times. The gene calls are TRBV9 and TRBJ2-1; 11 nucleotides agree with TRBD2. CDR3 length: 19 residues. The germline CDR1 and CDR2 sequences are SGDLS and YYNGEE. Trimming cost V 0 bases and J 0 bases; bases outside gene matches: 8. For the CDR3, the DNA is TGTGCCAGCAGCGTAGAACTAGCGGGGGCCCGGGGCTCCTACAATGAGCAGTTCTTC. Encoded protein: CASSVELAGARGSYNEQFF.

This clone was counted once. This chain uses TRBV7-2 with TRBJ1-2; D not certain. The V and J ends lost 4 bases and 5 bases respectively, with 11 bases between them. The CDR3 is 13 amino acids. The germline CDR1 and CDR2 sequences are SGHTA and FQGNSA. CDR3 bases: TGTGCCAGCAGCTCAGGAATAGGATATGGCTACACCTTC. It translates to CASSSGIGYGYTF. Based on the CDR3 plus reference TRBV7-2 and TRBJ1-2, the full variable domain is GAGVSQSPSNKVTEKGKDVELRCDPISGHTALYWYRQSLGQGLEFLIYFQGNSAPDKSGLPSDRFSAERTGGSVSTLTIQRTQQEDSAVYLCASSSGIGYGYTFGSGTRLTVV.

The chain couples TRBV29-1 to TRBJ1-2; D is perhaps TRBD1 (5 bases). Trimming removed 1 base at V and 4 bases at J, with 7 bases between. This CDR3 comprises 12 residues. Germline CDR1 is SQVTM and CDR2 is ANQGSEA. Here the CDR3 reads CSVEGGGYGYTF. CDR3 bases: TGCAGCGTTGAAGGGGGCGGCTATGGCTACACCTTC.

The chain carries TRBV10-3 and TRBJ1-2; D is unresolved. This CDR3 spans 13 amino acids. Germline CDR1 is ENHRY and CDR2 is SYGVKD. The V end lost 3 bases, the J end lost 2 bases, and 7 bases lay between the germline ends. The DNA for the CDR3 is TGTGCCATCAGTGATACCGAGAACTATGGCTACACCTTC. Protein product: CAISDTENYGYTF.

This rearrangement joins TRBV2 to TRBJ2-7, with 11 bases aligning to TRBD2. V trimming: 6 bases; J trimming: 5 bases; junction bases outside the gene matches: 6. CDR3 length equals 14 residues. Germline CDR1 SNHLY, CDR2 FYNNEI. CDR3 loop: CASRDPGLADEQYF. As DNA, the CDR3 is TGTGCCAGCAGGGATCCGGGACTAGCGGACGAGCAGTACTTC. The whole variable domain, remainder taken from reference TRBV2 and TRBJ2-7, is EPEVTQTPSHQVTQMGQEVILRCVPISNHLYFYWYRQILGQKVEFLVSFYNNEISEKSEIFDDQFSVERPDGSNFTLKIRSTKLEDSAMYFCASRDPGLADEQYFGPGTRLTVT.

The rearrangement joins TRBV5-1 to TRBJ1-1; tentative D call: TRBD1 (5 bases). Trimming took off 0 bases at V and 1 base at J, with 16 bases between the two ends. The CDR3 is made up of 17 amino acids. Germline loops: CDR1 SGHRS, CDR2 YFSETQ. CDR3 loop: CASSLGAWRGPNTEAFF. The CDR3 bases are TGCGCCAGCAGCTTGGGGGCTTGGCGGGGACCGAACACTGAAGCTTTCTTT.

V usage is TRBV19 and J usage is TRBJ2-1; 8 nucleotides align to TRBD2. V lost 2 bases and J lost 4; bases outside the gene matches: 4. Germline V lookup: CDR1 LNHDA, CDR2 SQIVND (reference sequence). The CDR3 totals 15 residues. CDR3 DNA sequence: TGTGCCAGTAGTATAACGGGCGGGGGGTACAATGAGCAGTTCTTC. Protein: CASSITGGGYNEQFF.

The rearrangement joins TRBV27 to TRBJ2-1, with D maybe TRBD1 (6 bases). V lost 3 bases and J 7 bases, leaving 10 bases between the germline ends. There are 13 residues in the CDR3. Germline assignment: CDR1 MNHEY and CDR2 SMNVEV (reference sequence). CDR3 DNA sequence: TGTGCCAGCAGTTTGTACAGGGCTAATGAGCAGTTCTTC. This encodes CASSLYRANEQFF.

CDR3 DNA sequence: TGTGCCAGCAGCTCGAGGATTACGGGACTAGCGGGTAGCACAGATACGCAGTATTTT. This encodes CASSSRITGLAGSTDTQYF. The chain uses TRBV7-2 and TRBJ2-3; 12 nucleotides agree with TRBD2. CDR3 length equals 19 residues. CDR1 and CDR2 (germline): SGHTA, FQGNSA. The junction had 11 bases not matched to a gene; V was cut back by 4 bases and J by 0 bases.

CDR3 in DNA: TGTGCCAGCAGCTTATTCGGGCGGGGGGCCGTTGATACGCAGTATTTT. This sequence encodes CASSLFGRGAVDTQYF. The chain is built from TRBV7-2 and TRBJ2-3, with 8 bases aligning to TRBD2. V lost 2 bases, J lost 6 bases, and 10 bases stayed unmatched. CDR3 length equals 16 residues. Germline assignment: CDR1 SGHTA and CDR2 FQGNSA.

The rearrangement joins TRBV6-5 to TRBJ1-4; D gene uncertain. The CDR3 is made up of 14 amino acids. Germline V CDR1 and CDR2: MNHEY, SVGAGI. Trimming pared 0 bases from V and 7 bases from J, leaving 9 bases between. The CDR3 DNA sequence: TGTGCCAGCAGTTACTCGGCGGGAGCTGAAAAACTGTTTTTT. It translates to CASSYSAGAEKLFF.

The chain couples TRBV18 to TRBJ1-1; maybe TRBD1 (5 bases). This CDR3 has 13 amino acids. Germline V gene lookup returns CDR1 KGHSH and CDR2 LQKENI. The V and J ends lost 0 bases and 5 bases respectively, with 7 bases between them. CDR3 in DNA: TGTGCCAGCTCACCACCGGGGGGGACTGAAGCTTTCTTT. As protein: CASSPPGGTEAFF. Looking up the rest from reference TRBV18 and TRBJ1-1 gives the full variable domain: NAGVMQNPRHLVRRRGQEARLRCSPMKGHSHVYWYRQLPEEGLKFMVYLQKENIIDESGMPKERFSAEFPKEGPSILRIQQVVRGDSAAYFCASSPPGGTEAFFGQGTRLTVV.

This clone has more than one count but fewer than ten. The chain couples TRBV4-3 to TRBJ1-2; D might be TRBD1 (6 bases). Germline V gene lookup returns CDR1 LGHNA and CDR2 YSLEER. CDR3 length: 18 amino acids. V lost 1 base and J 4 bases, leaving 22 bases between the germline ends. The CDR3 sequence is CASSQVLVGGADRYGYTF. The CDR3 DNA follows: TGCGCCAGCAGCCAAGTCCTCGTAGGGGGGGCGGACCGCTATGGCTACACCTTC.

The table lists this clone with a count of one. This chain connects TRBV7-2 to TRBJ2-3; TRBD2 aligns across 11 bases. The trim removed 5 bases at V and 10 bases at J, leaving 5 bases unmatched. Germline CDR1 is SGHTA and CDR2 is FQGNSA. The CDR3 sequence is 13 residues long. CDR3 sequence reads: CASSNPGLAAQYF. CDR3 DNA sequence: TGTGCCAGCAGCAACCCGGGACTAGCGGCGCAGTATTTT.

The chain recombines TRBV10-3 with TRBJ1-5; 8 bases match TRBD1. V shed 4 bases, J shed 7 bases, and the junction held 9 bases outside the gene matches. CDR1 and CDR2 (germline): ENHRY, SYGVKD. CDR3 length: 15 residues. As DNA, the CDR3 is TGTGCCATCAGTGGTACTGGACAGGGCGGGCAGCCCCAGCATTTT. Amino acids: CAISGTGQGGQPQHF.

The chain has TRBV4-3 and TRBJ2-3; 11 nucleotides line up with TRBD2. The germline CDR1 and CDR2 sequences are LGHNA and YSLEER. This CDR3 comprises 18 residues. The V gene end was trimmed by 3 bases and the J gene end by 0 bases; junction bases not matched to a gene: 8. In DNA, the CDR3 is TGCGCCAGCAGCCAGTGGGGACTAGCGGATCTCAGCACAGATACGCAGTATTTT. It codes for CASSQWGLADLSTDTQYF.

The genes are TRBV19 and TRBJ1-1, with unresolved D. V lost 7 bases and J 1 base, leaving 7 bases between the germline ends. CDR3 size: 12 residues. Per the germline V gene, CDR1 is LNHDA and CDR2 is SQIVND (reference sequence). The DNA for the CDR3 is TGTGCCAGTATTGCGAGGAACACTGAAGCTTTCTTT. Amino acid sequence: CASIARNTEAFF.

The gene calls are TRBV6-5 and TRBJ1-2; 7 bases match TRBD1. The junction had 8 bases not matched to a gene; V was cut back by 6 bases and J by 7 bases. CDR1 MNHEY and CDR2 SVGAGI come from the germline V gene. This CDR3 has 13 residues. As DNA, the CDR3 is TGTGCCAGCAGCTTGCCAGCAGGGGGTGGCTACACCTTC. It specifies CASSLPAGGGYTF.